This entry lists 18 T cell receptor beta chains sequenced from one sample in a study of post-analysis software for immune sequencing data. Study-level results: Patients carried roughly five TRBV segments more frequently than controls did, and TRBV5-6, TRBV5-1 and TRBV20-1 were among them.

Their cognate antigens are unknown. Unique molecular identifiers were built into the TCR beta cDNA libraries. A single record per CDR3 protein comes from TCRdb applying MiXCR to the PCR reads. Of hundreds of thousands of distinct CDR3 sequences in the sample, about a third are singletons; the top ten hold around an eighth. Sequencing was performed on blood. These receptors originate from a girl aged 5 to 17 with multiple sclerosis.

J is TRBJ1-5 and V is TRBV7-2, with TRBD1 matching 8 bases. The CDR3 contains 15 residues. The ends lost 5 bases at V and 4 bases at J; junction bases unmatched: 7. Germline V gene sequence: CDR1 SGHTA, CDR2 FQGNSA. The CDR3 sequence is CASSERQGNNQPQHF. In nucleotides, the CDR3 is TGTGCCAGCAGCGAAAGACAGGGGAATAATCAGCCCCAGCATTTT. Using reference TRBV7-2 and TRBJ1-5 for the parts outside the CDR3, the full variable domain is GAGVSQSPSNKVTEKGKDVELRCDPISGHTALYWYRQSLGQGLEFLIYFQGNSAPDKSGLPSDRFSAERTGGSVSTLTIQRTQQEDSAVYLCASSERQGNNQPQHFGDGTRLSIL.

This clonotype was found many times. The chain is built from TRBV6-1 and TRBJ2-7; D gene uncertain. V lost 6 bases and J 2 bases, leaving 14 bases between the germline ends. CDR1 and CDR2 (germline): MNHNS, SASEGT. The CDR3 totals 14 residues. The CDR3 loop reads CASSGRNGPYEQYF. The CDR3 nucleotides read TGTGCCAGCAGCGGCCGGAACGGTCCCTACGAGCAGTACTTC.

This clonotype has a handful of counts. In nucleotides, the CDR3 is TGTGCCACCGGAGGTTGGGACGAGCAGTACTTC. Translation gives CATGGWDEQYF. V is TRBV10-3 and J is TRBJ2-4, with a weak D call TRBD2 (5 bases). The assigned J gene may be wrong: the sequence end matches TRBJ2-7 better. Looked up from germline, CDR1 is ENHRY and CDR2 is SYGVKD. This CDR3 spans 11 amino acids.

This chain connects TRBV20-1 to TRBJ2-1; D possibly corresponds to TRBD2 (5 bases). The CDR3 loop spans 10 amino acids. CDR1 and CDR2 from the germline V gene are DFQATT and SNEGSKA (reference sequence). Trimming cost V 8 bases and J 6 bases, with 8 bases left between them. The CDR3 spells CSPRANEQFF. Here the CDR3 DNA reads TGCAGTCCGAGGGCCAATGAGCAGTTCTTC.

Here the CDR3 reads CASSWGLATDTQYF. The CDR3 DNA reads TGCGCCAGCAGCTGGGGACTAGCGACAGATACGCAGTATTTT. This chain joins TRBV5-1 and TRBJ2-3; 10 positions match TRBD2. The CDR3 contains 14 residues. The junction had 1 base not matched to a gene; V was cut back by 3 bases and J by 3 bases. Germline V gene lookup returns CDR1 SGHRS and CDR2 YFSETQ.

This clonotype was observed a handful of times. V gene TRBV9 combines with J gene TRBJ2-4; either TRBD1 or TRBD2 may fit D (5 bases each). The germline gives CDR1 SGDLS, CDR2 YYNGEE. V lost 2 bases to trimming and J lost 9 bases, with 9 bases between them. The CDR3 is 12 residues long. The CDR3 is CASSVGVGIQYF. The CDR3 DNA reads TGTGCCAGCAGCGTGGGGGTTGGCATTCAGTACTTC.

This clonotype was observed a few times. V and J are TRBV7-9 and TRBJ1-2; the match to TRBD1 covers 9 bases. Germline V CDR1 and CDR2: SEHNR, FQNEAQ (reference sequence). V shed 1 base and J 8 bases; nucleotides not matched to a gene: 2. CDR3 length: 13 amino acids. The CDR3 reads CASSLDRGHGYTF. The CDR3, as DNA: TGTGCCAGCAGCTTAGACAGGGGGCACGGCTACACCTTC.

This clonotype has a handful of counts. V is TRBV5-1 and J is TRBJ1-1; TRBD1 agrees at 7 bases. V trimming: 4 bases; J trimming: 7 bases; junction bases outside the gene matches: 7. The CDR3 extends over 13 amino acids. Per the germline V gene, CDR1 is SGHRS and CDR2 is YFSETQ. CDR3 residues: CASSDGTADEAFF. CDR3 bases: TGCGCCAGCAGCGATGGGACAGCCGATGAAGCTTTCTTT.

CDR3: CASSSPGKSNEQYF. CDR3 bases: TGCGCCAGCAGCTCCCCCGGGAAGTCCAACGAGCAGTACTTC. The J gene is TRBJ2-7, the V gene TRBV5-1; perhaps TRBD2 as D (5 bases). The V end lost 3 bases, the J end lost 5 bases, and 15 bases lay between the germline ends. The CDR3 runs 14 residues. Per the germline V gene, CDR1 is SGHRS and CDR2 is YFSETQ. Supplemented by reference TRBV5-1 and TRBJ2-7, the full variable domain reads KAGVTQTPRYLIKTRGQQVTLSCSPISGHRSVSWYQQTPGQGLQFLFEYFSETQRNKGNFPGRFSGRQFSNSRSEMNVSTLELGDSALYLCASSSPGKSNEQYFGPGTRLTVT.

Regarding this clonotype: The junction shows a germline mismatch at one end, possibly a read error. This chain's CDR3 is CAGSPAGGVSGANVLTF. CDR3 nucleotide sequence: TGCGCCGGCAGTCCAGCGGGGGGAGTCTCTGGGGCCAACGTCCTGACTTTC. The rearrangement links TRBV5-1 to TRBJ2-6, with 9 bases lining up with TRBD2. The CDR3 consists of 17 residues. Germline V lookup: CDR1 SGHRS, CDR2 YFSETQ.

The rearrangement joins TRBV6-5 to TRBJ2-1, with D perhaps TRBD1 or TRBD2 (6 bases each). This CDR3 is built from 13 residues. V dropped 6 bases and J dropped 7 bases, with 13 bases sitting between them. Germline-derived CDR1 and CDR2 are MNHEY and SVGAGI. The CDR3 coding sequence is TGTGCCAGCAGGGTGACTAGGGGGAATGAGCAGTTCTTC. Translating gives CASRVTRGNEQFF.

This clonotype was recorded a few times. The V and J genes are TRBV6-1 and TRBJ2-1, with D possibly being TRBD1 (5 bases). V lost 7 bases, J lost 0 bases, and 16 bases lay in between. The CDR3 consists of 16 residues. Germline CDR1 reads MNHNS; CDR2 reads SASEGT. CDR3 amino acids: CASNDSPFSSYNEQFF. In DNA form, the CDR3 reads TGTGCCAGCAACGACAGTCCCTTCAGCTCCTACAATGAGCAGTTCTTC.

The chain carries TRBV12-3 or TRBV12-4 and TRBJ1-1, with D possibly being TRBD1 (5 bases). The CDR3 is 14 residues long. The V end was cut by 7 bases, the J end by 0 bases, with 12 bases between. The CDR3 region is CASIPGGMNTEAFF. For the CDR3, the DNA is TGTGCCAGCATCCCTGGGGGGATGAACACTGAAGCTTTCTTT.

The chain couples TRBV7-2 to TRBJ1-1; D is unresolved. The CDR3 is made up of 14 amino acids. The germline CDR1 and CDR2 sequences are SGHTA and FQGNSA. The V gene lost 5 bases and the J gene lost 4 bases, with 14 bases spanning the gap. CDR3 nucleotide sequence: TGTGCCAGCAGCGTGAATGTGGGGTTCACTGAAGCTTTCTTT. Protein sequence: CASSVNVGFTEAFF. Full variable domain (outside the CDR3, taken from reference TRBV7-2 and TRBJ1-1): GAGVSQSPSNKVTEKGKDVELRCDPISGHTALYWYRQSLGQGLEFLIYFQGNSAPDKSGLPSDRFSAERTGGSVSTLTIQRTQQEDSAVYLCASSVNVGFTEAFFGQGTRLTVV.

This clonotype was detected a few times. The genes are TRBV27 and TRBJ2-3, with TRBD1 identical over 7 bases. In germline, CDR1 is MNHEY, CDR2 SMNVEV (reference sequence). The CDR3 is 15 residues long. V shed 7 bases, J shed 4 bases, and the junction held 11 bases outside the gene matches. The CDR3 protein is CASKGDSAVPDTQYF. The CDR3 DNA sequence: TGTGCCAGCAAAGGGGACAGCGCCGTCCCAGATACGCAGTATTTT.

In its sample, this clonotype was seen once. The chain carries TRBV7-2 and TRBJ2-1; D gene uncertain. In germline, CDR1 is SGHTA, CDR2 FQGNSA. V was clipped by 7 bases and J by 5 bases, with 15 bases between them. This CDR3 has 14 residues. In nucleotides, the CDR3 is TGTGCCAGCATACCACCCGACCATCACAATGAGCAGTTCTTC. This gives the protein CASIPPDHHNEQFF.

There are a few counts of this clonotype. This chain connects TRBV6-5 to TRBJ1-6, with D maybe TRBD1 (5 bases). Germline values: CDR1 MNHEY, CDR2 SVGAGI. This CDR3 has 16 amino acids. Trimming removed 1 base at V and 4 bases at J, with 11 bases between. This CDR3 is CASSYLIGEYNSPLHF. The CDR3 DNA reads TGTGCCAGCAGTTACTTAATAGGGGAATATAATTCACCCCTCCACTTT.

This clonotype was found many times. This chain joins TRBV4-1 and TRBJ2-3; 9 bases are a match to TRBD1. Germline V gene lookup returns CDR1 MGHRA and CDR2 YSYEKL. J was trimmed by 4 bases and V by 3 bases; bases with no gene match: 5. The CDR3 has 15 residues. CDR3 DNA: TGCGCCAGCAGCCACCCCGACAGGGGGGCAGATACGCAGTATTTT. This gives the protein CASSHPDRGADTQYF.